The rows below give T cell receptor beta chains drawn from one sample of a study of graft-versus-host responses after intestinal transplantation. Using immunoSEQ multiplex PCR, the repertoire was profiled, and TCRdb retains in-frame clones only, with some absent. This sample has about 120,000 clones; about nine tenths occur once, and the top ten carry roughly 0.2%. These TCRs' antigens remain unknown. Sequencing was performed on unstimulated CD4+ T cells sorted from spleen or lymph node cells, taken before intestinal transplant. These receptors originate from a human donor who received an intestinal transplant. CDR3s include the opening cysteine and the closing phenylalanine or tryptophan. Fields, in order: D gene, V gene, CDR3 protein. A D gene is named only where the DNA matches it firmly.

TRBD1 | TRBV7-9 | CASSQTRGLAYEQYF
TRBD2 | TRBV18 | CASSPRAGGWADTQYF
- | TRBV10-3 | CATSTNRAQGSYEQYF
TRBD1 | TRBV7-9 | CASSVGTGGAGNQPQHF
- | TRBV13 | CASSLSSNEKLFF
TRBD1 | TRBV18 | CASSDGQGHTEAFF
- | TRBV5-1 | CASSADRSLNSPLHF
- | TRBV6-5 | CASSLNRVLKEQYF
TRBD2 | TRBV27 | CASRRTGTSGLAKNIQYF
- | TRBV27 | CASKPRQDNQPQHF
- | TRBV7-2 | CASSLVQSNQPQHF
- | TRBV15 | CATSRDPGDGETQYF
- | TRBV28 | CASGAFQETQYF
- | TRBV5-8 | CASRSTVSGQPQHF
- | TRBV19 | CASSMREKLFF
- | TRBV4-2 | CASSQAAYTEAFF
TRBD2 | TRBV2 | CASSEARLAGATDTQYF
- | TRBV2 | CASSFSSYEQYF
- | TRBV29-1 | CSVAAGVGSGAFF
TRBD2 | TRBV18 | CASSPGTSSETQYF
TRBD2 | TRBV7-9 | CASSRPNGLAGGGDTQYF
- | TRBV6-1 | CASSVRRSSGNTIYF
TRBD1 | TRBV4-3 | CVSSQNRGKVRGTQYF
- | TRBV6-6 | CASTNSISNQPQHF
- | TRBV27 | CASRFTGSYEQYF
TRBD2 | TRBV28 | CASTTSGISSYEQYF
- | TRBV2 | CATSGTGSAGDF
- | TRBV7-7 | CASREGPNTGELFF